This TCR beta chain was obtained from a study of blood T cell repertoires in COVID-19. Study at large: Samples taken during acute and convalescent COVID-19 were collected in the United States, Italy and Spain. T cells, B-cell-depleted T cells, or PBMCs provided the cDNA or gDNA that served as material.

Original data processing: By means of reference gene primer amplification, nucleated cell counts were estimated. Produced via immunoSEQ multiplex PCR; TCRdb's table is partial and in-frame only. V, J and clone size derive from that table, while D and trimming were established from the DNA sequence. Counted here are some 120,000 clones, approximately 87% occurring once; the ten biggest clones make up about 3.6%. The CDR3 has 16 residues. V was cut by 6 bases and J by 3 bases, with 17 bases left in between. Germline assignment: CDR1 LNHDA and CDR2 SQIVND (reference sequence). The chain combines TRBV19 with TRBJ2-2, with D maybe TRBD2 (6 bases). The sequenced material came from peripheral blood. The origin of this receptor is a woman aged 55 to 70 with acute or convalescent COVID-19. CDR3 nucleotide sequence: TGTGCCAGTAGCCCCGCGGGGTACCCGGACACCGGGGAGCTGTTTTTT. This gives the protein CASSPAGYPDTGELFF.